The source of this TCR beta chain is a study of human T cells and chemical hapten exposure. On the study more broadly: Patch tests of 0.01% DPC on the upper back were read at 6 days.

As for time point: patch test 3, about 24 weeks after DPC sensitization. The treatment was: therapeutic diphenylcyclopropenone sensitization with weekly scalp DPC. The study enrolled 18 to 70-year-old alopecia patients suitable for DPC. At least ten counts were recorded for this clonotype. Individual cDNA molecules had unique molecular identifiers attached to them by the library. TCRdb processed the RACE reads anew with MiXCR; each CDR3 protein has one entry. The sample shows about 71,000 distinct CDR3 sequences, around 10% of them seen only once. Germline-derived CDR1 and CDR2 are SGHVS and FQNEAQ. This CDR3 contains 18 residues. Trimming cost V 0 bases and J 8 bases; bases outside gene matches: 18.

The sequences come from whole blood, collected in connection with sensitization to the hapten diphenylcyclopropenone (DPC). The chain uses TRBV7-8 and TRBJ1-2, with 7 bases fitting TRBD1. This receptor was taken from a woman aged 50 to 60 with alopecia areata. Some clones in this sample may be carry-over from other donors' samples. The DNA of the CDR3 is TGTGCCAGCAGCTTAGCGCGATTACAGGGGATCGAGTCGGCGGGCTACACCTTC. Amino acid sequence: CASSLARLQGIESAGYTF. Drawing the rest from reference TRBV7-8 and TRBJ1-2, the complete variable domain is GAGVSQSPRYKVAKRGQDVALRCDPISGHVSLFWYQQALGQGPEFLTYFQNEAQLDKSGLPSDRFFAERPEGSVSTLKIQRTQQEDSAVYLCASSLARLQGIESAGYTFGSGTRLTVV.